The 31 T cell receptor beta chains below were found in one sample sequenced in a study of shared clonotypes between healthy human individuals. Profiling relied on immunoSEQ multiplex PCR, and the TCRdb table lists in-frame clones only, not all of them. The table includes roughly 550,000 clones, nearly 97% detected once. The naive CD8 fraction comprised CD45RO-negative cells positively selected for CCR7 and excluded terminally differentiated effector memory CD45RA+ cells. The sample was naive CD8+ T cells sorted from blood. The receptors originated from a woman in her thirties in good health.

The sample holds one count of this clone. The rearrangement uses TRBV28 and TRBJ2-1; D possibly corresponds to TRBD1 (5 bases). The V and J ends lost 6 bases and 10 bases respectively, with 16 bases between them. The germline gives CDR1 MDHEN, CDR2 SYDVKM. The CDR3 extends over 13 amino acids. CDR3 amino acids: CASRGTRGGEQFF. The CDR3 nucleotides read TGTGCCAGCAGGGGAACAAGGGGCGGAGAGCAGTTCTTC.

The chain links TRBV28 to TRBJ1-2; no firm D call. This CDR3 spans 15 amino acids. Trimming took off 5 bases at V and 0 bases at J, with 13 bases between the two ends. Germline CDR1 MDHEN, CDR2 SYDVKM. CDR3 DNA sequence: TGTGCCAGCAGTCCTCGCCACCCAACTAACTATGGCTACACCTTC. It translates to CASSPRHPTNYGYTF.

The rearrangement uses TRBV28 and TRBJ2-7; D is possibly TRBD1 (6 bases). V was pared by 5 bases and J by 1 base, with 21 bases between. CDR1 is MDHEN, CDR2 SYDVKM, per germline. The CDR3 extends over 17 amino acids. This CDR3 reads CASSHRDNIYRSYEQYF. In DNA, the CDR3 is TGTGCCAGCAGTCACCGGGACAATATTTATAGGTCCTACGAGCAGTACTTC.

The chain combines TRBV27 with TRBJ1-2; D possibly corresponds to TRBD1 (5 bases). Deletions cut 2 bases from V and 2 bases from J, with 18 bases between. This CDR3 region has 17 residues. CDR1 is MNHEY and CDR2 is SMNVEV in the germline V gene (reference sequence). The CDR3 bases are TGTGCCAGCAGTTTAGACCCATGGAACGGGGCGAACTATGGCTACACCTTC. It encodes CASSLDPWNGANYGYTF.

The chain joins TRBV9 to TRBJ2-6; TRBD2 matches 9 bases. Germline V lookup: CDR1 SGDLS, CDR2 YYNGEE. Unmatched junction bases numbered 7, after V lost 3 bases and J lost 0 bases. The CDR3 sequence is 18 residues long. CDR3 residues: CASSAGGRAYSGANVLTF. The CDR3 nucleotides read TGTGCCAGCAGCGCCGGCGGGAGGGCGTACTCTGGGGCCAACGTCCTGACTTTC.

The chain uses TRBV25-1 and TRBJ2-5; D not resolved. The tail of the sequence fits TRBJ2-7 better, so the J call may be wrong. The CDR3 has 10 amino acids. CDR1 and CDR2 (germline): MGHDK, SYGVNS. The CDR3 is CASSDYEQYF. The CDR3 nucleotides are TGTGCCAGCAGTGACTACGAGCAGTACTTC.

The chain carries TRBV19 and TRBJ2-7, with 14 bases identical to TRBD2. The V and J ends lost 1 base and 3 bases, in that order; junction bases with no gene match: 2. The germline gives CDR1 LNHDA, CDR2 SQIVND (reference sequence). This CDR3 comprises 16 residues. The CDR3 nucleotides are TGTGCCAGTAGTATAGCGGGACTAGCGGGGGTCTACGAGCAGTACTTC. Translating gives CASSIAGLAGVYEQYF. Using reference TRBV19 and TRBJ2-7 for the parts outside the CDR3, the full variable domain is DGGITQSPKYLFRKEGQNVTLSCEQNLNHDAMYWYRQDPGQGLRLIYYSQIVNDFQKGDIAEGYSVSREKKESFPLTVTSAQKNPTAFYLCASSIAGLAGVYEQYFGPGTRLTVT.

The V call is TRBV9, the J call TRBJ2-1, with TRBD2 as a possible D gene (6 bases). Trimming removed 4 bases at V and 15 bases at J, with 14 bases between. The CDR3 sequence is 11 residues long. CDR1 and CDR2 (germline): SGDLS, YYNGEE. This CDR3 reads CASSYSGEVFF. CDR3 DNA: TGTGCCAGCAGCTATAGCGGAGAGGTGTTCTTC.

This chain joins TRBV7-6 and TRBJ1-3; TRBD1 aligns across 9 bases. V lost 2 bases to trimming and J lost 4 bases; unmatched junction nucleotides: 6. This CDR3 spans 16 amino acids. Germline CDR1 and CDR2: SGHVS and FNYEAQ. CDR3 sequence reads: CASSLQGTGWGNTIYF. The CDR3 DNA reads TGTGCCAGCAGCTTACAAGGGACAGGGTGGGGAAACACCATATATTTT.

This clone was seen a handful of times. This sequence joins TRBV21-1 and TRBJ1-4. TRBV21-1 is a known pseudogene. This CDR3 has 10 residues. The CDR3 DNA sequence: TGTGCCAGCGGCCGGGATGCAGGGCTTTTT. Amino acids: CASGRDAGLF.

Only one count was recorded for this clone. J is TRBJ2-2 and V is TRBV2, with a weak D call TRBD2 (6 bases). The CDR3 extends over 15 amino acids. Trimming took 10 bases from V and 3 from J, leaving 18 bases between them. CDR1 SNHLY and CDR2 FYNNEI come from the germline V gene. Written as DNA, the CDR3 is TGTGCCACCTGGACGGGGGTCCGGGACACCGGGGAGCTGTTTTTT. It yields the protein CATWTGVRDTGELFF.

This chain connects TRBV7-2 to TRBJ2-1, with D maybe TRBD1 (6 bases). Trimming cost V 6 bases and J 3 bases, with 12 bases left between them. The CDR3 contains 14 residues. The germline V gene encodes CDR1 SGHTA and CDR2 FQGNSA. The CDR3 DNA is TGTGCCAGCAGTGGGGCAGGGGTCTACAATGAGCAGTTCTTC. Protein sequence: CASSGAGVYNEQFF.

This clone was counted once. The rearrangement links TRBV13 to TRBJ2-7; 8 bases line up with TRBD1. The CDR3 sequence is 15 residues long. V trimming: 8 bases; J trimming: 1 base; junction bases outside the gene matches: 10. Germline assignment: CDR1 PRHDT and CDR2 FYEKMQ (reference sequence). The CDR3 spells CASGGFGTGSYEQYF. DNA for the CDR3: TGTGCCAGCGGCGGGTTCGGGACAGGATCCTACGAGCAGTACTTC.

This clone was seen a single time. The chain uses TRBV5-4 and TRBJ1-1; D gene uncertain. Trimming cost V 0 bases and J 10 bases, with 13 bases left between them. The CDR3 has 13 residues. Germline V lookup: CDR1 SGHNT, CDR2 YYREEE (reference sequence). For the CDR3, the DNA is TGTGCCAGCAGCTTGGAGAACACGCCTTCAGCTTTCTTT. It specifies CASSLENTPSAFF.

The gene calls are TRBV5-1 and TRBJ2-6; D gene ambiguous. The CDR3 covers 15 residues. The ends were cut back, 0 bases at V and 3 bases at J, with 7 bases in the middle. Germline loops: CDR1 SGHRS, CDR2 YFSETQ. The DNA of the CDR3 is TGCGCCAGCAGCTTGGACGATTATGGGGCCAACGTCCTGACTTTC. This gives the protein CASSLDDYGANVLTF.

The chain has TRBV19 and TRBJ2-7; no clear D. This CDR3 has 12 residues. Germline assignment: CDR1 LNHDA and CDR2 SQIVND (reference sequence). V was trimmed by 0 bases and J by 7 bases, leaving 7 bases between them. The CDR3 protein is CASSIDFGEQYF. The CDR3 DNA reads TGTGCCAGTAGTATAGATTTTGGGGAGCAGTACTTC.

The chain carries TRBV27 and TRBJ1-6; no reliable D call. V was cut by 7 bases and J by 0 bases, with 10 bases left in between. This CDR3 has 15 residues. Germline V gene lookup returns CDR1 MNHEY and CDR2 SMNVEV (reference sequence). CDR3 coding DNA: TGTGCCAGCACCCCGAGGAGCTCCTATAATTCACCCCTCCACTTT. Residues: CASTPRSSYNSPLHF.

The gene calls are TRBV28 and TRBJ2-2; 7 nucleotides agree with TRBD2. CDR1 is MDHEN, CDR2 SYDVKM, per germline. The V and J ends lost 3 bases and 3 bases, in that order; junction bases with no gene match: 7. The CDR3 spans 16 residues. CDR3 residues: CASSFLGLEDTGELFF. The CDR3 region has the DNA TGTGCCAGCAGTTTCTTAGGACTAGAAGACACCGGGGAGCTGTTTTTT. Supplemented by reference TRBV28 and TRBJ2-2, the full variable domain reads DVKVTQSSRYLVKRTGEKVFLECVQDMDHENMFWYRQDPGLGLRLIYFSYDVKMKEKGDIPEGYSVSREKKERFSLILESASTNQTSMYLCASSFLGLEDTGELFFGEGSRLTVL.

V usage is TRBV29-1 and J usage is TRBJ2-1; a possible D gene is TRBD2 (6 bases). Germline CDR1 is SQVTM and CDR2 is ANQGSEA. The CDR3 is made up of 14 amino acids. The V end was cut by 3 bases, the J end by 8 bases, with 17 bases between. The DNA for the CDR3 is TGCAGCGTTGACCCCAGCGGGCCGGGGCATGAGCAGTTCTTC. Protein: CSVDPSGPGHEQFF.

This clone was found a few times. The chain couples TRBV27 to TRBJ1-2; no clear D gene. Per germline, CDR1 MNHEY and CDR2 SMNVEV (reference sequence). V shed 4 bases and J shed 1 base, with 16 bases lying between them. The CDR3 is 16 amino acids. The CDR3 bases are TGTGCCAGCAGTTCCGGGCCAGCGATAAGTAACTATGGCTACACCTTC. Residues: CASSSGPAISNYGYTF.

The rearrangement uses TRBV5-6 and TRBJ2-7; D possibly matches TRBD1 or TRBD2 (6 bases each). This CDR3 region has 15 residues. The V gene's germline CDR1 is SGHDT and CDR2 YYEEEE. Deletions cut 0 bases from V and 3 bases from J, with 13 bases between. CDR3 residues: CASSLGGALRYEQYF. The CDR3 nucleotides are TGTGCCAGCAGCTTGGGGGGGGCCCTACGCTACGAGCAGTACTTC.

This chain links TRBV27 with TRBJ2-3; D unclear. Germline V gene data show CDR1 as MNHEY and CDR2 as SMNVEV (reference sequence). This CDR3 has 14 amino acids. The V end lost 6 bases, the J end lost 0 bases, and 10 bases lay between the germline ends. CDR3 loop: CASSYDASTDTQYF. For the CDR3, the DNA is TGTGCCAGCAGCTACGACGCAAGCACAGATACGCAGTATTTT.

CDR3 nucleotide sequence: TGTGCCAGTTCCCCCACTAGCGGCAGAATGACAGATACGCAGTATTTT. Its translation: CASSPTSGRMTDTQYF. The chain employs TRBV19 and TRBJ2-3, with 8 bases lining up with TRBD2. The ends lost 8 bases at V and 3 bases at J; junction bases unmatched: 13. The CDR3 has 16 residues. Per germline, CDR1 LNHDA and CDR2 SQIVND (reference sequence).

This sequence joins TRBV13 and TRBJ2-2; D is undetermined. This CDR3 region has 14 residues. Trimming cost V 1 base and J 3 bases, with 6 bases left between them. CDR1 and CDR2 from the germline V gene are PRHDT and FYEKMQ (reference sequence). The CDR3 region has the DNA TGTGCCAGCAGCTTAGAAGGCTACACCGGGGAGCTGTTTTTT. It translates to CASSLEGYTGELFF.

The J gene is TRBJ1-5, the V gene TRBV19; perhaps TRBD1 as D (5 bases). CDR3 length: 15 residues. V gave up 4 bases and J gave up 5 bases, with 15 bases separating them. The germline V gene encodes CDR1 LNHDA and CDR2 SQIVND (reference sequence). CDR3 in amino acids: CASSRAREPYQPQHF. CDR3 DNA sequence: TGTGCCAGTAGTAGGGCCAGGGAGCCTTATCAGCCCCAGCATTTT.

The CDR3 DNA reads TGTGCCAGCAGCCCCCGGGACAGGGTGGACGAGCAGTACTTC. Translation: CASSPRDRVDEQYF. V usage is TRBV11-2 and J usage is TRBJ2-5; 9 bases are shared with TRBD1. The J call may be faulty, since TRBJ2-7 better matches the DNA end. The germline CDR1 and CDR2 sequences are SGHAT and FQNNGV. The CDR3 is made up of 14 amino acids.

The CDR3 DNA reads TGTGCCAGCAGCTCATGGGCGGGGAATCAGCCCCAGCATTTT. It yields the protein CASSSWAGNQPQHF. V gene TRBV5-6 combines with J gene TRBJ1-5; D is undetermined. Trimming shortened V by 3 bases and J by 4 bases, and 11 bases separated the two germline ends. The germline CDR1 and CDR2 sequences are SGHDT and YYEEEE. The CDR3 has 14 amino acids. The full variable domain, rest sourced from reference TRBV5-6 and TRBJ1-5, is DAGVTQSPTHLIKTRGQQVTLRCSPKSGHDTVSWYQQALGQGPQFIFQYYEEEERQRGNFPDRFSGHQFPNYSSELNVNALLLGDSALYLCASSSWAGNQPQHFGDGTRLSIL.

The chain couples TRBV4-1 to TRBJ1-1; D ambiguous. Germline V lookup: CDR1 MGHRA, CDR2 YSYEKL. The V gene lost 0 bases and the J gene lost 4 bases, with 12 bases spanning the gap. The CDR3 extends over 15 amino acids. For the CDR3, the DNA is TGCGCCAGCAGCCAAGAACAAGGAAGTGGCACTGAAGCTTTCTTT. Translating it yields CASSQEQGSGTEAFF.

The chain has TRBV7-2 and TRBJ1-5, with TRBD1 matching over 9 bases. The CDR3 covers 17 residues. Unmatched junction bases numbered 14, after V lost 5 bases and J lost 6 bases. CDR1 is SGHTA and CDR2 is FQGNSA in the germline V gene. Here the CDR3 reads CASSPGRDRGFFQPQHF. DNA of the CDR3: TGTGCCAGCAGCCCCGGGCGTGACAGGGGGTTTTTTCAGCCCCAGCATTTT. The whole variable domain, remainder taken from reference TRBV7-2 and TRBJ1-5, is GAGVSQSPSNKVTEKGKDVELRCDPISGHTALYWYRQSLGQGLEFLIYFQGNSAPDKSGLPSDRFSAERTGGSVSTLTIQRTQQEDSAVYLCASSPGRDRGFFQPQHFGDGTRLSIL.

The chain has TRBV29-1 and TRBJ2-5; D may be TRBD1 (6 bases). Trimming took 7 bases from V and 1 from J, leaving 16 bases between them. The germline V gene has CDR1 SQVTM and CDR2 ANQGSEA. The CDR3 has 14 residues. CDR3 coding DNA: TGCAGCGCCGGCCCCGGGACATTCCAAGAGACCCAGTACTTC. Protein product: CSAGPGTFQETQYF.

The CDR3 DNA reads TGTGCCAGCAGGGGAACAGACAGGGACGAGCAGTACTTC. The encoded protein is CASRGTDRDEQYF. V is TRBV2 and J is TRBJ2-7; TRBD1 matches 7 bases. The J segment lost 5 bases and the V segment lost 6 bases, leaving 7 bases of the junction unmatched. The germline CDR1 and CDR2 sequences are SNHLY and FYNNEI. The CDR3 sequence is 13 residues long.